This is a list of T cell receptor beta chains from one sample in a study of type 1 regulatory T cells. These receptors have no known antigen. TCRdb re-analysed the reads in MiXCR, keeping a single row per CDR3 protein. The data hold just under 65,000 distinct CDR3 sequences, with about 48% observed a single time. Input material: cultured non-Tr1 T cells, either the whole culture or a sorted T cell fraction (not recorded which). The receptors come from a human donor in good health. Both conserved end residues are part of each CDR3. A D gene is named only where the DNA matches it firmly. Size is omitted from some rows. Given values are once, few, many or a class for expanded clones.

TRBV19	.	TRBJ2-1	.	CASIGGPNGNEQFF	TGTGCCAGTATAGGGGGGCCTAATGGGAATGAGCAGTTCTTC
TRBV4-3	few	TRBJ2-3	TRBD2	CASSQDAAGGFTDTQYF	TGCGCCAGCAGCCAAGACGCCGCGGGGGGGTTCACAGATACGCAGTATTTT
TRBV20-1	few	TRBJ2-5	.	CSALYQETQYF	TGCAGTGCCCTGTACCAAGAGACCCAGTACTTC
TRBV7-9	.	TRBJ2-3	.	CASSPGVTDTQYF	TGTGCCAGCAGCCCAGGGGTCACAGATACGCAGTATTTT
TRBV20-1	few	TRBJ2-2	.	CSAGPPNTGELFF	TGCAGTGCCGGCCCCCCGAACACCGGGGAGCTGTTTTTT
TRBV10-3	.	TRBJ2-3	.	CAISSTALVGDPSTDTQYF	TGTGCCATCAGCTCGACGGCCCTCGTGGGCGATCCTAGCACAGATACGCAGTATTTT
TRBV7-2	.	TRBJ1-1	TRBD1	CASSSHRGVTEAFF	TGTGCCAGCAGCTCCCACAGGGGGGTAACTGAAGCTTTCTTT
TRBV15	.	TRBJ2-5	.	CATSRDRLGTQYF	TGTGCCACCAGCAGAGATCGTCTCGGGACCCAGTACTTC
TRBV12-3/TRBV12-4	.	TRBJ2-3	.	CASSLAGRITDTQYF	TGTGCCAGCAGTTTAGCGGGGCGGATTACAGATACGCAGTATTTT
TRBV6-2/TRBV6-3	few	TRBJ1-5	TRBD1	CASSLNEARGQGQPQHF	TGTGCCAGCAGTCTCAACGAAGCAAGGGGGCAAGGGCAGCCCCAGCATTTT
TRBV24-1	.	TRBJ2-7	.	CATREKRVGEQYF	TGTGCCACCAGGGAGAAGAGGGTGGGGGAGCAGTACTTC
TRBV27	.	TRBJ2-7	.	CASKISWQGGRYEQYF	TGTGCCAGCAAAATATCGTGGCAGGGGGGCCGTTACGAGCAGTACTTC
TRBV4-1	.	TRBJ2-2	.	CASSLQWDKYTGELFF	TGCGCCAGCAGCCTACAATGGGACAAGTACACCGGGGAGCTGTTTTTT
TRBV24-1	.	TRBJ1-2	TRBD1	CATSERTGGFYGYTF	TGTGCCACCAGTGAACGGACAGGGGGCTTCTATGGCTACACCTTC
TRBV5-1	.	TRBJ2-3	.	CASSFESGSTDTQYF	TGCGCCAGCAGCTTTGAGTCTGGCAGCACAGATACGCAGTATTTT
TRBV18	.	TRBJ2-3	.	CASSPSMTDTQYF	TGTGCCAGCTCACCCTCGATGACAGATACGCAGTATTTT
TRBV6-2/TRBV6-3	few	TRBJ2-6	.	CASRDGGGANVLTF	TGTGCCAGCAGGGACGGGGGAGGGGCCAACGTCCTGACTTTC
TRBV7-2	.	TRBJ1-2	TRBD1	CASIYDRDVSGYTF	TGTGCCAGCATCTATGACAGGGACGTTTCAGGCTACACCTTC
TRBV7-2	.	TRBJ2-3	TRBD2	CASSLGPRAGGQDTQYF	TGTGCCAGCAGCTTAGGTCCGCGCGCGGGGGGGCAAGATACGCAGTATTTT
TRBV28	.	TRBJ2-1	.	CASSLHGDYNEQFF	TGTGCCAGCAGTTTGCACGGGGACTACAATGAGCAGTTCTTC
TRBV20-1	.	TRBJ1-6	TRBD1	CSARAEDRGDDSPLHF	TGCAGTGCTAGAGCTGAGGACAGGGGTGACGATTCACCCCTCCACTTT
TRBV7-2	few	TRBJ2-7	TRBD2	CASSLEGLVPSYEQYF	TGTGCCAGCAGCTTAGAGGGACTAGTTCCCAGCTACGAGCAGTACTTC
TRBV10-1	few	TRBJ2-4	.	CASSDPDRAKNIQYF	TGCGCCAGCAGTGATCCTGACAGGGCCAAAAACATTCAGTACTTC
TRBV12-3/TRBV12-4	few	TRBJ1-1	.	CASSLSANTEAFF	TGTGCCAGCAGTTTAAGCGCGAACACTGAAGCTTTCTTT
TRBV27	.	TRBJ2-1	TRBD2	CASSLRSGGLSSYNEQFF	TGTGCCAGCAGTTTAAGAAGCGGGGGGTTGAGCTCCTACAATGAGCAGTTCTTC
TRBV7-9	.	TRBJ2-7	TRBD1	CASSSTGVEQYF	TGTGCCAGCAGCTCGACAGGGGTCGAGCAGTACTTC
TRBV6-1	.	TRBJ2-4	.	CASSGVTGAKNIQYF	TGTGCCAGCAGTGGAGTCACGGGAGCCAAAAACATTCAGTACTTC
TRBV7-9	.	TRBJ2-5	.	CASSPRASGETQYF	TGTGCCAGCAGCCCGCGGGCCTCCGGAGAGACCCAGTACTTC
TRBV20-1	.	TRBJ2-1	.	CSARGGLGWNEQFF	TGCAGTGCTAGGGGGGGGCTTGGGTGGAATGAGCAGTTCTTC
TRBV7-8	.	TRBJ2-2	TRBD2	CASSLRGGTGTGELFF	TGTGCCAGCAGCTTGCGCGGGGGGACCGGGACCGGGGAGCTGTTTTTT
TRBV28	.	TRBJ2-4	TRBD1	CASSLIGQEKNIQYF	TGTGCCAGCAGTTTAATCGGACAGGAGAAAAACATTCAGTACTTC